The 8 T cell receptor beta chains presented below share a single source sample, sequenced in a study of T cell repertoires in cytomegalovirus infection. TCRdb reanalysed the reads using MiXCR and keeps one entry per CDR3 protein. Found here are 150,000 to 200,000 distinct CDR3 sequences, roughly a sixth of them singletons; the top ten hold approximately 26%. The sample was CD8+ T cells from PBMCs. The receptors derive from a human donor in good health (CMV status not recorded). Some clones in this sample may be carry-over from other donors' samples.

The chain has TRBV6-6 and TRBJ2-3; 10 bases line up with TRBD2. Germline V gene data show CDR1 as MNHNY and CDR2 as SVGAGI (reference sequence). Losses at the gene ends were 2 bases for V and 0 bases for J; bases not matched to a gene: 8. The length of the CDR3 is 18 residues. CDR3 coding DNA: TGTGCCAGCAGTTACCCTCCTAGCGGGGGCCCAAGCACAGATACGCAGTATTTT. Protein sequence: CASSYPPSGGPSTDTQYF.

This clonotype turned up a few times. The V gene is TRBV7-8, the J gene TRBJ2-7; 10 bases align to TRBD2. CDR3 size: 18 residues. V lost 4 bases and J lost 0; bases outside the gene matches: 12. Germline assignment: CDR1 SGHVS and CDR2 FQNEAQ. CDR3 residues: CASSSYLKRGGISYEQYF. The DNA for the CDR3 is TGTGCCAGCAGCTCGTACCTTAAGCGGGGGGGTATCTCCTACGAGCAGTACTTC. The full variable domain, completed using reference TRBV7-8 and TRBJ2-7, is GAGVSQSPRYKVAKRGQDVALRCDPISGHVSLFWYQQALGQGPEFLTYFQNEAQLDKSGLPSDRFFAERPEGSVSTLKIQRTQQEDSAVYLCASSSYLKRGGISYEQYFGPGTRLTVT.

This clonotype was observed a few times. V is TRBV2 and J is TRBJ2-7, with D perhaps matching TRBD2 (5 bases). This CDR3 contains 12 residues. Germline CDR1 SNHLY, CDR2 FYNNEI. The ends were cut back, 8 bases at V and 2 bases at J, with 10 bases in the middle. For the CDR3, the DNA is TGTGCCAGCGAGGAGGCAGCCTACGAGCAGTACTTC. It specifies CASEEAAYEQYF.

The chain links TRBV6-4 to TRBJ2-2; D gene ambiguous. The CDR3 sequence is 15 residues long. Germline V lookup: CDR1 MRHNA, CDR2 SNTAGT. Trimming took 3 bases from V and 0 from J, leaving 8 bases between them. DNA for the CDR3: TGTGCCAGCAGTGAGGAGTCTTCGAACACCGGGGAGCTGTTTTTT. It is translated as CASSEESSNTGELFF.

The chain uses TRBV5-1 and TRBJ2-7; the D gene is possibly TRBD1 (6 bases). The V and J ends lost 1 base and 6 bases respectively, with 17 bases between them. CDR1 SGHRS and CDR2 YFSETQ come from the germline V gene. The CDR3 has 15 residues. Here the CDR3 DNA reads TGCGCCAGCAGCTTGTCCACCCGGGACAAACTCGAGCAGTACTTC. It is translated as CASSLSTRDKLEQYF.

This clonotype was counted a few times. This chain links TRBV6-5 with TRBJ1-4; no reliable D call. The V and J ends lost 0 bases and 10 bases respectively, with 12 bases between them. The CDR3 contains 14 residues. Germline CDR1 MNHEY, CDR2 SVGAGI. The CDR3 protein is CASSYSSGSGKLFF. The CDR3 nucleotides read TGTGCCAGCAGTTACTCCTCGGGGTCGGGAAAACTGTTTTTT.

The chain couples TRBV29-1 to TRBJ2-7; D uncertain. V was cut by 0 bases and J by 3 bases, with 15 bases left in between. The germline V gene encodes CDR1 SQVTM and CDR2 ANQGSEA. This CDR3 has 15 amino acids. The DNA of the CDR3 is TGCAGCGTTGAAGATCGTAACCACTCGAGCTACGAGCAGTACTTC. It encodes CSVEDRNHSSYEQYF.

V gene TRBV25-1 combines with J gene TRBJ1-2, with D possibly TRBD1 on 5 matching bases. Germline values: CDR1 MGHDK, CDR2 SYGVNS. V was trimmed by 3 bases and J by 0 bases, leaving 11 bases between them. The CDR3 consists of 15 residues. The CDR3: CASSEGPDANYGYTF. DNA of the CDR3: TGTGCCAGCAGTGAGGGGCCCGACGCTAACTATGGCTACACCTTC.